The entry below gives a single T cell receptor beta chain sequence along with its context. This clone was seen only once. This clone's antigen is unknown. The record has no base qualities; no much larger clone is one base away. The same CDR3 can be traced to other DNA sequences in this sample. V is clipped by 5 bases and J by 4 bases, and the sequence between their germline boundaries is 15 bases long. As encoded in the germline V gene, CDR1 is SGHTA while CDR2 is FQGTGA. The CDR3 starts with the cysteine, ends with the phenylalanine, and has 15 residues. Here the CDR3 DNA is all that survives: 45 bases in frame from base 1. This sample was taken from a study of cytomegalovirus exposure and HLA in healthy donors listed by TCRdb under 2017. About the full investigation: According to an earlier analysis of several hundred of the donors, roughly 180 million T cells yielded roughly 110 million unique TCR beta sequences and about 300 Gb of sequence data. About 310 gigabases of sequencing data and some 85 million unique TCR sequences were included in an early release covering about 700 HLA-typed donors. The genetic ancestry cluster associated with self-reported Caucasian donors included 65% to 90% of the roughly 400 genotyped donors. The study aimed to test whether cataloging public T cell receptors could reveal signatures of past pathogen exposure. The study profiled the T cell repertoires of about 640 subjects by immunosequencing and related them to cytomegalovirus serostatus. Besides the first cohort of under 700 subjects, a separate validation cohort made up of 120 different subjects was used. The study combined high-throughput TCR immunosequencing, statistical association of individual TCRs with disease status, and machine learning to predict cytomegalovirus infection status. A later analysis re-examined previously published TCR beta repertoires from just over 650 donors and added high-resolution HLA genotyping to investigate patterns of TCR occurrence. In the later analysis, no new phenotypic data were used to find candidate immune exposures; instead, reliance was placed on TCR beta sequences and their occurrence across donors. An earlier analysis of approximately 580 of the donors used high-throughput TCR beta sequencing to judge whether each TCR beta V gene segment behaved as functional or pseudogenic. Alongside the repertoire data, information on donor age, sex, ethnicity and CMV serostatus was compiled. In a later genetic analysis, genome-wide SNP genotypes for about 60% of the 666 donors were used, and that subset was treated as a discovery cohort. All discovery cohort repertoires had been generated on a single sequencing platform. Both class I and class II loci were covered by HLA typing, at four-digit resolution. The number of donors typed differed by locus, with roughly 620-640 for A, B, C, DRB1 and DQB1, more than 500 for DQA1, approximately 580 for DPA1, and roughly 450 for DPB1. Roughly 5 DR-DQ haplotypes were handled as single units for association and clustering because linkage in the cohort was strong. Among 350 to 400 genotyped donors of the cohort, an average of approximately 240,000 unique TCR beta nucleotide sequences were sequenced per donor, around 20% of them non-productive.

The cohort was made up of several hundred healthy bone marrow donors. At the time of sampling, every cohort member was nominally healthy, though immune exposures that went unrecorded were likely present. The donor tested CMV seropositive and was one of the 289 seropositive cohort members. Every donor gave a peripheral blood sample, and the peripheral blood mononuclear cells from that sample were used for TCR beta sequencing. The Qiagen DNeasy Blood Extraction Kit was used to extract genomic DNA from the blood cell samples. Study-wide findings and limitations: Assigning TCR associations to individual alleles was difficult when HLA alleles, especially DR and DQ, strongly co-occurred. The authors suggested that the approach could potentially be generalized to other disease states and immunological phenotypes. In a later analysis, some 18,000 TCR beta sequences were associated with specific HLA alleles at a false discovery rate of 0.05. An earlier analysis of approximately 500 of the donors showed that most TCR beta V segments appeared in productive rearrangements either about 87% or about 30% of the time, which broadly matched IMGT annotations. A later analysis found that TCR association rates varied across HLA loci, with DRB1 alleles showing the most associated TCRs and HLA-C alleles the fewest. In a later genetic analysis, fewer N-insertions in productive TCRs were reported among donors in an Asian-associated ancestry cluster than the roughly 700-donor mean. A later analysis reported that several top co-occurrence clusters appeared linked to parvovirus B19, influenza, CMV and Epstein-Barr virus. The study gave a list of 150 to 200 TCR beta chains associated with cytomegalovirus. In vitro tests confirmed that a few of the cytomegalovirus-associated TCR beta chains recognize cytomegalovirus antigens. A further reported finding was that TCR beta sequences accurately predicted the HLA-A and HLA-B alleles for most subjects in the first cohort. The presence/absence analyses assumed that sequencing depth was roughly uniform across donors, and that assumption may not be true. Most TCR sequences were seen in very few donors, while some public TCRs were found in many individuals. An association between a missense DCLRE1C variant and V-gene and J-gene trimming of TCR beta chains was found in a later genetic analysis and replicated in an independent cohort. Because some donors lacked HLA typing at each locus, the association tests relied only on the typed subset. Immune exposure information for the cohort was limited to CMV serostatus. Compared with equally common non-associated chains, HLA-associated TCR beta chains in a later analysis were more clonally expanded and had lower generation probabilities. Correlated functional status among segregating V segments might be attributable to linkage disequilibrium, but an unknown experimental factor could not be ruled out. The classifier was reported to diagnose cytomegalovirus status with high specificity and sensitivity in both the original and validation cohorts. This cohort had only TCR beta chains sequenced, and the lack of alpha or paired-chain data limited which features could be detected. According to a later analysis, most CMV-associated TCR beta chains appeared to be HLA-restricted, and the HLA associations seemed to be driven largely by CMV exposure. The sequencing pipeline was judged likely to have produced a cluster of highly shared sequence variants as a technical artifact. Some IMGT-functional V segments, including TRBV6-2 and TRBV6-3, could not be distinguished by the 87-base-pair reads and were therefore excluded. About 17 rarely observed V segments, including chromosome 9 orphons, were excluded from the earlier analysis of approximately 600 of the donors because counts were too low.

Libraries came from the immunoSEQ multiplex PCR assay. For the multiplex PCR, a mixture combining 60 forward primers for TCR Vbeta segments and 13 reverse primers for TCR Jbeta segments was used. The CDR3 region of rearranged TCR beta genes was amplified from genomic DNA by a multiplex PCR assay. Amplified TCR beta libraries were sequenced as 87-base-pair reads on the Illumina HiSeq System. Processing in the source paper ran as follows. In a later analysis, some 80 million unique TCR beta chains were counted across the roughly 670 repertoires, and around 10 million of these chains were shared by at least two donors. A nearest-neighbor algorithm error-corrected the raw reads and collapsed the reads into unique sequences, merging closely related sequences to remove PCR and sequencing errors. Alignment of CDR3 sequences to IMGT reference sequences was used to assign V, D and J gene segments. For a sequence to be retained, a match of at least six nucleotides to both a V gene segment and a J gene segment was required. Rearrangements were called productive when the CDR3 lacked stop codons and stayed in frame with V and J; all others were non-productive. Following IMGT convention, CDR3 was defined as the stretch from the second conserved V-encoded cysteine up to the conserved J-encoded phenylalanine. The earlier analysis of about 640 of the donors excluded any sequence lacking an unambiguous match to a single V gene segment. In an earlier analysis of some 590 of the donors, a V segment was called functional when productive rearrangements were above 56.7%, and segregating when the standard deviation between donors exceeded 5%. A statistical classification framework was built for diagnosing cytomegalovirus status from the catalog of TCR beta chain sequences. V and J gene assignment, in a later analysis, came from comparing TCR nucleotide sequences with IMGT/GENE-DB human TR gene sequences. In a later analysis, CDR3 sequences and most-parsimonious VDJ recombination scenarios were assigned using the TCRdist pipeline. In a later analysis, each TCR beta chain was defined by its CDR3 amino acid sequence together with its V-gene family, and reads lacking a unique V-gene family were excluded. In a later analysis, approximately 640 highly shared, low-generation-probability nucleotide sequences were removed to address suspected cross-contamination and a sequencing artifact. A later analysis calculated a clonal expansion index for each public chain from normalized within-repertoire ranks of inferred template counts. In a later analysis, generation probabilities were computed with a VDJ recombination model fitted to out-of-frame rearrangements, and the resulting probabilities were checked against IGoR. In a later analysis, hypergeometric tests were used to score TCR-TCR, TCR-HLA and TCR-CMV co-occurrence, with a repertoire-size bias correction applied to TCR pairs. False discovery rates were estimated in a later analysis by permuting HLA or CMV assignments 20 times. In a later analysis, co-occurring TCRs were grouped using DBSCAN, with TCRdist sequence similarity added in when clustering inside HLA-allele-positive subsets. For co-occurrence clustering, repertoires with fewer than 30,000 or more than 120,000 public chains were excluded, along with several repertoires with anomalous nucleotide sharing. TCRdb's version of the immuneACCESS table is confined to in-frame rearrangements and falls short of the full clone set. An unresolved V gene accounts for under half of the shortfall where checked; the remainder is of unknown origin. The DNA gave D and trimming, while V, J and clone size come from that table. In all, the sample holds some 150,000 clones, and around four fifths of those were seen once. The top ten clones comprise less than 1.5% of the sample.

The chain joins TRBV7-3 to TRBJ2-1; possibly the D gene is TRBD1, per 6 matching bases. This TCR came from a man aged 25-40 years in good health and CMV-seropositive. The sample was PBMCs. The nucleotides read TGTGCCAGCAGCCCCAACAGGGAGTCTTACAATGAGCAGTTCTTC. It translates to CASSPNRESYNEQFF. With all but the CDR3 taken from the reference TRBV7-3 and TRBJ2-1 genes, the full variable domain is: GAGVSQTPSNKVTEKGKYVELRCDPISGHTALYWYRQSLGQGPEFLIYFQGTGAADDSGLPNDRFFAVRPEGSVSTLKIQRTERGDSAVYLCASSPNRESYNEQFFGPGTRLTVL.